This T cell receptor (beta chain) was found in a study of T-cell reconstitution after alpha-beta-depleted transplantation in children. V lost 1 base, J lost 2 bases, and 17 bases lay in between. Germline-derived CDR1 and CDR2 are SGHTA and FQGNSA. There are 17 residues in the CDR3. Unique molecular identifiers were incorporated when the TCRbeta library was constructed. TCRdb fed the PCR reads into MiXCR, producing one record per CDR3 protein. The repertoire consists of roughly 310,000 distinct CDR3 sequences, with around 25% occurring once and the leading ten covering 10% to 11%. Study findings and constraints: There were reportedly several hundred expanded graft clones from which alpha-beta T cells came about two months after transplant. Where some patients showed high TCRbeta diversity at day 60, it came from recipient T cells and thymic progenitors that had survived.

This clonotype came up a few times. The antigen remains unidentified. The gene calls are TRBV7-2 and TRBJ2-5, with D hard to call. The sample was PBMCs, mostly from graft donor cells, taken 180 days after TCRalphabeta/CD19-depleted stem cell transplant. This clonotype was obtained from a male patient between 10 and 17 years old who had a stem cell transplant for acute lymphoblastic leukemia, so the T cells may come from the graft donor. The CDR3 DNA reads as TGTGCCAGCAGCTTAGGGGTAGGGATCCTCCTTCAAGAGACCCAGTACTTC. This encodes CASSLGVGILLQETQYF.